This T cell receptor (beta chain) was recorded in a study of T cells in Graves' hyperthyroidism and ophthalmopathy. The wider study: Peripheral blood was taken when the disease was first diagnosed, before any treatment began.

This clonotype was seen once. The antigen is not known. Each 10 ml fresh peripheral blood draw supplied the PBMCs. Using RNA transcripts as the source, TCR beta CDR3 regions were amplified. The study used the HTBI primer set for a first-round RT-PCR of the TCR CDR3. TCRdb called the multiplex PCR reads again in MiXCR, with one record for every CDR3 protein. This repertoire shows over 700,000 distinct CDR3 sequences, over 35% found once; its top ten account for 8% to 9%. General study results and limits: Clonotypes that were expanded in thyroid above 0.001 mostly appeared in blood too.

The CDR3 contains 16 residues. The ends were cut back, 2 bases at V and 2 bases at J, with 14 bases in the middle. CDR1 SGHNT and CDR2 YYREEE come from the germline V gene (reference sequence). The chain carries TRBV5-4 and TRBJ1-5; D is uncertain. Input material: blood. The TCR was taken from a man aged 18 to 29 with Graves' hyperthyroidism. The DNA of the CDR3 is TGTGCCAGCAGCTTTTTGGTGGAAGGAGGCAATCAGCCCCAGCATTTT. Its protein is CASSFLVEGGNQPQHF.